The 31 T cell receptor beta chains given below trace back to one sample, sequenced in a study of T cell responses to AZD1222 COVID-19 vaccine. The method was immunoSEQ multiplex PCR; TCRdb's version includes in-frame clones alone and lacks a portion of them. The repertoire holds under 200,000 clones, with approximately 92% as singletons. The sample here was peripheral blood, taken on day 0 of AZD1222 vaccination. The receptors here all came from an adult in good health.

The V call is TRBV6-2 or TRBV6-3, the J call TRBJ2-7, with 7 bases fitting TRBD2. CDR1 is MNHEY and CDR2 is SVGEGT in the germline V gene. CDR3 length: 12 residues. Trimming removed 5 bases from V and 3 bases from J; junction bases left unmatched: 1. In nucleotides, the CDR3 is TGTGCCAGCAGTGGACTAGTCTACGAGCAGTACTTC. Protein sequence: CASSGLVYEQYF.

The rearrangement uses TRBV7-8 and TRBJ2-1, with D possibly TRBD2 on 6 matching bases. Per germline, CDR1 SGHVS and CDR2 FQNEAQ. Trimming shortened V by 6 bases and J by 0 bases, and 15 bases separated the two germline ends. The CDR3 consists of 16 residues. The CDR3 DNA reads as TGTGCCAGCAGTCGGGACTCAGTAGCCTCCTACAATGAGCAGTTCTTC. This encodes CASSRDSVASYNEQFF. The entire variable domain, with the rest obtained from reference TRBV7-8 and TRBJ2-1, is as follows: GAGVSQSPRYKVAKRGQDVALRCDPISGHVSLFWYQQALGQGPEFLTYFQNEAQLDKSGLPSDRFFAERPEGSVSTLKIQRTQQEDSAVYLCASSRDSVASYNEQFFGPGTRLTVL.

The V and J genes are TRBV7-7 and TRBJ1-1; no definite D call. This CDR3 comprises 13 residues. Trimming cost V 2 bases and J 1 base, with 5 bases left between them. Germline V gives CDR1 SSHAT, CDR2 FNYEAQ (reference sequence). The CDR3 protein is CASSLRRNTEAFF. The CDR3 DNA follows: TGTGCCAGCAGCTTAAGGAGGAACACTGAAGCTTTCTTT.

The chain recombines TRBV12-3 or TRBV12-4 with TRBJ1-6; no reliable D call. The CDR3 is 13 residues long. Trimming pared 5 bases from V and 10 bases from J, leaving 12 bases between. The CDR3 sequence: CASSLGEASPLHF. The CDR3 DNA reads TGTGCCAGCAGTCTGGGAGAGGCCTCACCCCTCCACTTT.

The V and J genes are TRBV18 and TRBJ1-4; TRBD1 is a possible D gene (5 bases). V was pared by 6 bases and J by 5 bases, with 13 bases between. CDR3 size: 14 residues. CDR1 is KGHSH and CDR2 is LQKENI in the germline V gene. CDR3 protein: CASSPWDLNEKLFF. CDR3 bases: TGTGCCAGCTCGCCCTGGGACCTAAATGAAAAACTGTTTTTT.

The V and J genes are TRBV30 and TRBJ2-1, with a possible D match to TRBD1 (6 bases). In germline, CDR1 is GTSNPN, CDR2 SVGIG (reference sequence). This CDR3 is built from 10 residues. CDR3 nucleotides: TGTGCTGCACCTCCGGGACAAGGGTTCTTC. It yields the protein CAAPPGQGFF.

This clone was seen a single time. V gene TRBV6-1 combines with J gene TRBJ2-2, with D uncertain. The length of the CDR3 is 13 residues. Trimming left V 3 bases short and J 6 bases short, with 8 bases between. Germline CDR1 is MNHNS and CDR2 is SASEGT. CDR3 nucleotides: TGTGCCAGCAGTGAGTTAAGGGCCGGGGAGCTGTTTTTT. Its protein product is CASSELRAGELFF.

The CDR3 reads CASTPPLTGGFATYGYTF. Written as DNA, the CDR3 is TGTGCCAGTACCCCACCCTTGACAGGCGGCTTTGCTACCTATGGCTACACCTTC. This chain connects TRBV19 to TRBJ1-2; possibly TRBD1 for D (6 bases). The germline CDR1 and CDR2 sequences are LNHDA and SQIVND (reference sequence). This CDR3 has 18 amino acids. Between the trimmed V and J ends, which lost 7 bases and 4 bases, there was a span of 28 bases.

The chain's CDR3 is CASSMGSGGPYNEQFF. The CDR3 bases are TGTGCCAGTAGTATGGGATCCGGGGGGCCCTACAATGAGCAGTTCTTC. The chain employs TRBV19 and TRBJ2-1, with D perhaps TRBD2 (7 bases). Germline assignment: CDR1 LNHDA and CDR2 SQIVND (reference sequence). V was trimmed by 3 bases and J by 2 bases, leaving 14 bases between them. The CDR3 is made up of 16 amino acids.

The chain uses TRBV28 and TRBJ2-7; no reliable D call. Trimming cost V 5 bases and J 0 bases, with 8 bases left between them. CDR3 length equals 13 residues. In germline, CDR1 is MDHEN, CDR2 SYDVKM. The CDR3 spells CASSDIDSYEQYF. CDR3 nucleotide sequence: TGTGCCAGCAGTGACATCGACTCCTACGAGCAGTACTTC.

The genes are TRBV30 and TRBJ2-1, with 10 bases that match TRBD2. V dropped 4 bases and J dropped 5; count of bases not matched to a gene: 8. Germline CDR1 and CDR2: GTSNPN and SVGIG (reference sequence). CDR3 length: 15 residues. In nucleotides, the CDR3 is TGTGCCTGGATGGGGAAGAGCGGGGGGGACAATGAGCAGTTCTTC. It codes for CAWMGKSGGDNEQFF.

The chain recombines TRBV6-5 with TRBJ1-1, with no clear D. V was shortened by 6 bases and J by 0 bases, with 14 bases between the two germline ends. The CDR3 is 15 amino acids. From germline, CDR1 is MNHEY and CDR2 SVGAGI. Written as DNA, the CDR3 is TGTGCCAGCAGGTCCCGTGGAGTGCTGAACACTGAAGCTTTCTTT. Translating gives CASRSRGVLNTEAFF.

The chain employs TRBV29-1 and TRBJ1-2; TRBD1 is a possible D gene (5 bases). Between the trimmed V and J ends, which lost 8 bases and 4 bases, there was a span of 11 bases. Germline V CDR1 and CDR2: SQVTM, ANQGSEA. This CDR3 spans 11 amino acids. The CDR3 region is CSFRVGYGYTF. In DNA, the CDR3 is TGCAGCTTCAGGGTGGGCTATGGCTACACCTTC.

CDR3: CASSPPAATTYEQYF. DNA for the CDR3: TGTGCCAGCAGTCCCCCCGCAGCTACTACCTACGAGCAGTACTTC. The chain has TRBV6-2 or TRBV6-3 and TRBJ2-7, with D unclear. V lost 5 bases, J lost 2 bases, and 16 bases lay in between. This CDR3 comprises 15 residues. Germline lookup yields CDR1 MNHEY and CDR2 SVGEGT.

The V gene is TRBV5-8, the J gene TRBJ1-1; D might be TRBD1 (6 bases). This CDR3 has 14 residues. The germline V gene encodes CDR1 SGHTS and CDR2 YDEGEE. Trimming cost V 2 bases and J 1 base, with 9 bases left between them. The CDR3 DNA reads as TGTGCCAGCAGCTTCCAGGGGAGGAACACTGAAGCTTTCTTT. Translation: CASSFQGRNTEAFF.

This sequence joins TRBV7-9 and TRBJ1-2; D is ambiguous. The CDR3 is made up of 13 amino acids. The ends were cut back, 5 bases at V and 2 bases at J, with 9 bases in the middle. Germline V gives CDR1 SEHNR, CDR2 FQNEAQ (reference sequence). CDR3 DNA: TGTGCCAGCAGCCCCGACGGAAACTATGGCTACACCTTC. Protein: CASSPDGNYGYTF.

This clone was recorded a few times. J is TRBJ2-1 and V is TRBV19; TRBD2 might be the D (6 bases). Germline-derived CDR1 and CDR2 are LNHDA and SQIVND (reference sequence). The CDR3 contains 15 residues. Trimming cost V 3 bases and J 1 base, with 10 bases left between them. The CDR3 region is CASSMEGLSYNEQFF. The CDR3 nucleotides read TGTGCCAGTAGTATGGAGGGGCTGTCCTACAATGAGCAGTTCTTC.

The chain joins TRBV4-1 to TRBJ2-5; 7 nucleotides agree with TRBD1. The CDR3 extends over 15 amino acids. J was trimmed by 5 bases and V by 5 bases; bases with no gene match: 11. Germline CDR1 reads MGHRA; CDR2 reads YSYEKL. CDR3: CASSLRQGRRETQYF. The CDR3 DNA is TGCGCCAGCAGCTTGAGACAGGGACGGCGGGAGACCCAGTACTTC.

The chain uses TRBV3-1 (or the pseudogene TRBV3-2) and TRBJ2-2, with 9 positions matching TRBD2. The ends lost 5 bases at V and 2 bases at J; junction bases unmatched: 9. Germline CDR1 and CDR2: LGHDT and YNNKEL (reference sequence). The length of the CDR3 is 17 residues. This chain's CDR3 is CASSLRVAGANTGELFF. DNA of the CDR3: TGTGCCAGCAGCTTAAGGGTAGCGGGGGCAAACACCGGGGAGCTGTTTTTT.

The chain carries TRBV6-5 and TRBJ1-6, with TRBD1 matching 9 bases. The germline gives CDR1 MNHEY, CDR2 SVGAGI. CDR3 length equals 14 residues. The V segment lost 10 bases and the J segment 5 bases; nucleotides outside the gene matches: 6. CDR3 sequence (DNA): TGTGCCACCCCCGGGACAGGGAATAATTCACCCCTCCACTTT. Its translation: CATPGTGNNSPLHF.

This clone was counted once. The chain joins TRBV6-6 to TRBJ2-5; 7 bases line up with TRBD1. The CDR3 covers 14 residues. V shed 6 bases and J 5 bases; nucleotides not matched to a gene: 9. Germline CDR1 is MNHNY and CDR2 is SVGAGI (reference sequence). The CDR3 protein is CASRYRGLGETQYF. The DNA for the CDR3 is TGTGCCAGCAGGTACAGGGGCTTGGGGGAGACCCAGTACTTC.

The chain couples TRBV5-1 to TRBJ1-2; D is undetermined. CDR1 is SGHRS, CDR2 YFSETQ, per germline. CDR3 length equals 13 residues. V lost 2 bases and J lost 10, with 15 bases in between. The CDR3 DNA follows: TGCGCCAGCAGCTTCGACGTACAAATACCCTACACCTTC. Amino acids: CASSFDVQIPYTF. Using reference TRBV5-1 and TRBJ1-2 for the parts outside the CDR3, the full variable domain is KAGVTQTPRYLIKTRGQQVTLSCSPISGHRSVSWYQQTPGQGLQFLFEYFSETQRNKGNFPGRFSGRQFSNSRSEMNVSTLELGDSALYLCASSFDVQIPYTFGSGTRLTVV.

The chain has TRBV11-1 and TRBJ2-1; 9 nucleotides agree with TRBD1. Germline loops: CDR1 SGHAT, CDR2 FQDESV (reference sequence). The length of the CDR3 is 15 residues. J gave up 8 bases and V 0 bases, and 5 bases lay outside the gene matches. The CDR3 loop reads CASSLAGDRADEQFF. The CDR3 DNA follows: TGTGCCAGCAGCTTAGCTGGGGACAGGGCGGATGAGCAGTTCTTC.

CDR3 DNA sequence: TGTGCCAGCAGCTCAAAACAGGGGTTTGGAAACACCATATATTTT. Translated, it gives CASSSKQGFGNTIYF. This sequence joins TRBV7-2 and TRBJ1-3; 7 nucleotides align to TRBD1. Trimming at V came to 4 bases and at J to 3 bases, leaving 6 bases not matched to a gene. In germline, CDR1 is SGHTA, CDR2 FQGNSA. The length of the CDR3 is 15 residues. Using reference TRBV7-2 and TRBJ1-3 for the parts outside the CDR3, the full variable domain is GAGVSQSPSNKVTEKGKDVELRCDPISGHTALYWYRQSLGQGLEFLIYFQGNSAPDKSGLPSDRFSAERTGGSVSTLTIQRTQQEDSAVYLCASSSKQGFGNTIYFGEGSWLTVV.

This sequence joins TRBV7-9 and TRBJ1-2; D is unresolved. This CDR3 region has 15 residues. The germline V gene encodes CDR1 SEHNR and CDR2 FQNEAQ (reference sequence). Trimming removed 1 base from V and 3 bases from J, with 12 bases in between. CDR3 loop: CASSLGEWEYYGYTF. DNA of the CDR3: TGTGCCAGCAGCTTAGGGGAGTGGGAATACTATGGCTACACCTTC.

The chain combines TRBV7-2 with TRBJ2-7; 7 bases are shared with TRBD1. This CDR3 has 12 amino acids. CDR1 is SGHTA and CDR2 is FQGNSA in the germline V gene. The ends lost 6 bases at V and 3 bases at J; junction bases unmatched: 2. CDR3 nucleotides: TGTGCCAGCAGACGGGACAGCTACGAGCAGTACTTC. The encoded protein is CASRRDSYEQYF.

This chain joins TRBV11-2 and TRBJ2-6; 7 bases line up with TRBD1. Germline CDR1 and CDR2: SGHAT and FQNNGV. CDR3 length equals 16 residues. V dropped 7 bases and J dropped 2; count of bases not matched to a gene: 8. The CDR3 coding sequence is TGTGCCAGCACCATAGGACAGGCAGCTGGGGCCAACGTCCTGACTTTC. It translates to CASTIGQAAGANVLTF.

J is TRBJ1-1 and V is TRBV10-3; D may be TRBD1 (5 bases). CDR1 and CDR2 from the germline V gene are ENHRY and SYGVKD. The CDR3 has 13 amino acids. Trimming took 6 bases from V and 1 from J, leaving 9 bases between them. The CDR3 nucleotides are TGTGCCATCAGAAAGACAGAGAACACTGAAGCTTTCTTT. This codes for CAIRKTENTEAFF.

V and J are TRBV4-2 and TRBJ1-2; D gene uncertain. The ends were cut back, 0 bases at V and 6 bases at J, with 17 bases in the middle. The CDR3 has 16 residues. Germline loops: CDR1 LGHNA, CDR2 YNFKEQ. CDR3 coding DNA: TGTGCCAGCAGCCAAGAAAATACGCCGAGGTTGGATGGCTACACCTTC. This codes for CASSQENTPRLDGYTF.

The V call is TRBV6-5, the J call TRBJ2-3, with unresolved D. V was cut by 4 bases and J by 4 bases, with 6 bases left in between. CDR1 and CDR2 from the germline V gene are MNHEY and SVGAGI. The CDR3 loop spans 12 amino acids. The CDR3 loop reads CASSSVADTQYF. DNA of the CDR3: TGTGCCAGCAGTTCGGTTGCAGATACGCAGTATTTT.

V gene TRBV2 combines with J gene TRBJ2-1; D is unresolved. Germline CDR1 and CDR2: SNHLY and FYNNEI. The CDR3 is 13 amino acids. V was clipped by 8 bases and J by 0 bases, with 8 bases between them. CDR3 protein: CASSGYSYNEQFF. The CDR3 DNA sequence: TGTGCCAGCTCGGGCTACTCCTACAATGAGCAGTTCTTC.